This T cell receptor (beta chain) appears in the sequencing data of a study of neoadjuvant anti-PD-1 for oral cavity cancer. These oral cavity squamous cell carcinomas were HPV-negative and locally advanced. PBMCs were not maintained or expanded in culture before analysis. Most PBMC samples had 400 to 550 ng input DNA in six replicates. Generated by immunoSEQ multiplex PCR, the TCRdb table keeps only in-frame clones and is missing some. The sample has some 15,000 clones; about three fifths are singletons. This specimen was PBMCs, taken before nivolumab (anti-PD-1) treatment. This receptor was obtained from a person aged 40 to 85 with oral cavity squamous cell carcinoma.

DNA of the CDR3: TGTGCCAGCAGGCCCGGACAGGGGGCTCAGCCCCAGCATTTT. Translating gives CASRPGQGAQPQHF. This rearrangement joins TRBV2 to TRBJ1-5; 11 nucleotides line up with TRBD1. The CDR3 spans 14 residues. Germline V gene data show CDR1 as SNHLY and CDR2 as FYNNEI. J lost 6 bases, V lost 6 bases, and 4 bases had no gene match. Supplemented by reference TRBV2 and TRBJ1-5, the full variable domain reads EPEVTQTPSHQVTQMGQEVILRCVPISNHLYFYWYRQILGQKVEFLVSFYNNEISEKSEIFDDQFSVERPDGSNFTLKIRSTKLEDSAMYFCASRPGQGAQPQHFGDGTRLSIL.